The sequence of this T cell receptor (beta chain) was determined in a study of identical twins. General study points: Alpha sequences out of frame and shared by twins had excess low generation probability.

There are a few counts of this clonotype. Antigen: not known. A universal primer site was incorporated via template switching, and the cDNA contained unique molecular identifiers. TCRdb called the 5' RACE reads again in MiXCR, with one record for every CDR3 protein. The sample includes 1.5 million to 2 million distinct CDR3 sequences, about 32% of them seen just once. V was cut by 0 bases and J by 6 bases, with 20 bases left in between. CDR3 length equals 18 residues. The germline V gene encodes CDR1 KGHDR and CDR2 SFDVKD. This receptor was obtained from a newborn girl in good health. Specimen: cord blood. The rearrangement joins TRBV24-1 to TRBJ2-1, with a weak D call TRBD2 (7 bases). The CDR3 region has the DNA TGTGCCACCAGTGATTTGCAGCGGGGTAAAGGGGGGCGCAATGAGCAGTTCTTC. Amino acid sequence: CATSDLQRGKGGRNEQFF.